Following are 14 T cell receptor beta chains from one sample sequenced in a study of blood T cell repertoires in COVID-19. Measured with immunoSEQ multiplex PCR; TCRdb has only the in-frame clones, and not every one. The sample holds around 30,000 clones, about 90% seen once. Sequencing used peripheral blood. The receptors here all came from a middle-aged man with active or convalescent COVID-19.

The chain is built from TRBV7-9 and TRBJ1-2, with D perhaps matching TRBD1 (5 bases). The CDR3 runs to 16 residues. Trimming shortened V by 5 bases and J by 0 bases, and 16 bases separated the two germline ends. CDR1 is SEHNR and CDR2 is FQNEAQ in the germline V gene (reference sequence). The DNA of the CDR3 is TGTGCCAGCAGCCCTAGCGGGGCGGCCGCTAACTATGGCTACACCTTC. Translated, it gives CASSPSGAAANYGYTF.

The genes are TRBV11-3 and TRBJ2-1, with TRBD2 matching over 7 bases. This CDR3 spans 14 amino acids. Trimming removed 5 bases from V and 7 bases from J; junction bases left unmatched: 8. CDR1 is SGHNT and CDR2 is YENEEA in the germline V gene. CDR3 coding DNA: TGTGCCAGCAGCCCGGGGGGACTTTCGAATGAGCAGTTCTTC. Its translation is CASSPGGLSNEQFF.

The chain joins TRBV9 to TRBJ2-7; D remains unclear. The ends were cut back, 0 bases at V and 2 bases at J, with 9 bases in the middle. The CDR3 covers 14 residues. Germline V gene sequence: CDR1 SGDLS, CDR2 YYNGEE. In nucleotides, the CDR3 is TGTGCCAGCAGCGTAGACGGGTCAACCTACGAGCAGTACTTC. It codes for CASSVDGSTYEQYF.

This chain connects TRBV11-2 to TRBJ2-3; TRBD2 matches 7 bases. The V gene end was trimmed by 5 bases and the J gene end by 3 bases; junction bases not matched to a gene: 8. The CDR3 runs 15 residues. Germline assignment: CDR1 SGHAT and CDR2 FQNNGV. This CDR3 is CASSPGGWTTDTQYF. CDR3 coding DNA: TGTGCCAGCAGCCCCGGGGGGTGGACAACAGATACGCAGTATTTT.

J is TRBJ2-4 and V is TRBV21-1; the table's D call TRBD2 went unverified against the DNA. TRBV21-1 is given as a pseudogene. The CDR3 has 14 amino acids. The CDR3 here is CASNLAGGPGIQYF. The CDR3 DNA is TGTGCCAGCAACCTAGCGGGAGGGCCAGGCATTCAGTACTTC.

This clone was counted between two and nine times. CDR3 sequence: CSVGYLSEQFF. CDR3 nucleotide sequence: TGCAGTGTCGGGTATCTCAGTGAGCAGTTCTTC. The chain is built from TRBV20-1 and TRBJ2-1; D not certain. The CDR3 contains 11 residues. The V end was cut by 7 bases, the J end by 9 bases, with 13 bases between. Germline V gives CDR1 DFQATT, CDR2 SNEGSKA (reference sequence).

This rearrangement joins TRBV6-5 to TRBJ2-2, with D unclear. Germline assignment: CDR1 MNHEY and CDR2 SVGAGI. This CDR3 has 15 residues. The germline V and J ends were trimmed by 5 bases and 0 bases, with 10 bases remaining between them. CDR3 DNA: TGTGCCAGCAGTCCCGTAGTGCCGAACACCGGGGAGCTGTTTTTT. Translating gives CASSPVVPNTGELFF.

The chain combines TRBV7-8 with TRBJ2-7; D gene uncertain. Germline assignment: CDR1 SGHVS and CDR2 FQNEAQ. The CDR3 spans 14 residues. The V gene lost 5 bases and the J gene lost 2 bases, with 13 bases spanning the gap. CDR3 protein: CASSPIEPAYEQYF. The CDR3 DNA follows: TGTGCCAGCAGCCCCATAGAGCCGGCCTACGAGCAGTACTTC. Combining the CDR3 with reference TRBV7-8 and TRBJ2-7 gives the whole variable domain GAGVSQSPRYKVAKRGQDVALRCDPISGHVSLFWYQQALGQGPEFLTYFQNEAQLDKSGLPSDRFFAERPEGSVSTLKIQRTQQEDSAVYLCASSPIEPAYEQYFGPGTRLTVT.

This clone is judged medium-sized. The gene calls are TRBV3-1 (or the pseudogene TRBV3-2) and TRBJ2-1; D gene unclear. The CDR3 covers 12 residues. Germline CDR1 is LGHDT and CDR2 is YNNKEL (reference sequence). V was clipped by 7 bases and J by 5 bases, with 9 bases between them. Here the CDR3 reads CASKRYDNEQFF. The CDR3 DNA reads as TGTGCCAGCAAGAGATACGACAATGAGCAGTTCTTC.

The chain carries TRBV16 and TRBJ2-3; 11 bases line up with TRBD1. This CDR3 spans 15 amino acids. Germline V gene lookup returns CDR1 KGHSY and CDR2 FQNENV. Trimming at V came to 7 bases and at J to 3 bases, leaving 6 bases not matched to a gene. As DNA, the CDR3 is TGTGCCAGCACCGCTCGGGACAGGGGGACAGATACGCAGTATTTT. It is translated as CASTARDRGTDTQYF.

The V and J genes are TRBV18 and TRBJ2-7; 8 bases match TRBD1. J was trimmed by 3 bases and V by 3 bases; bases with no gene match: 4. CDR3 length: 14 amino acids. Germline CDR1 and CDR2: KGHSH and LQKENI. CDR3 sequence reads: CASSPGTGYYEQYF. The CDR3 DNA reads TGTGCCAGCTCACCCGGGACAGGCTACTACGAGCAGTACTTC. The variable domain in full, completed from reference TRBV18 and TRBJ2-7, reads NAGVMQNPRHLVRRRGQEARLRCSPMKGHSHVYWYRQLPEEGLKFMVYLQKENIIDESGMPKERFSAEFPKEGPSILRIQQVVRGDSAAYFCASSPGTGYYEQYFGPGTRLTVT.

The DNA for the CDR3 is TGTGCCAGCAGCTTTGCGGGGCTAGCGGACGGGGAGACCCAGTACTTC. Its protein product is CASSFAGLADGETQYF. The V gene is TRBV7-9, the J gene TRBJ2-5; 7 nucleotides agree with TRBD2. The CDR3 consists of 16 residues. CDR1 and CDR2 from the germline V gene are SEHNR and FQNEAQ (reference sequence). The junction had 12 bases not matched to a gene; V was cut back by 3 bases and J by 5 bases.

The V gene is TRBV28, the J gene TRBJ2-5; D is possibly TRBD1 (6 bases). Trimming shortened V by 5 bases and J by 2 bases, and 12 bases separated the two germline ends. Germline V gene lookup returns CDR1 MDHEN and CDR2 SYDVKM. The CDR3 is made up of 14 amino acids. The chain's CDR3 is CASSPWTAQETQYF. CDR3 nucleotide sequence: TGTGCCAGCAGTCCCTGGACAGCGCAAGAGACCCAGTACTTC.

The rearrangement links TRBV11-2 to TRBJ1-1; D gene uncertain. V was trimmed by 2 bases and J by 1 base, leaving 11 bases between them. The CDR3 spans 15 residues. Germline CDR1 and CDR2: SGHAT and FQNNGV. Here the CDR3 DNA reads TGTGCCAGCAGCTTAATGGGGAGGTCGAACACTGAAGCTTTCTTT. It translates to CASSLMGRSNTEAFF.